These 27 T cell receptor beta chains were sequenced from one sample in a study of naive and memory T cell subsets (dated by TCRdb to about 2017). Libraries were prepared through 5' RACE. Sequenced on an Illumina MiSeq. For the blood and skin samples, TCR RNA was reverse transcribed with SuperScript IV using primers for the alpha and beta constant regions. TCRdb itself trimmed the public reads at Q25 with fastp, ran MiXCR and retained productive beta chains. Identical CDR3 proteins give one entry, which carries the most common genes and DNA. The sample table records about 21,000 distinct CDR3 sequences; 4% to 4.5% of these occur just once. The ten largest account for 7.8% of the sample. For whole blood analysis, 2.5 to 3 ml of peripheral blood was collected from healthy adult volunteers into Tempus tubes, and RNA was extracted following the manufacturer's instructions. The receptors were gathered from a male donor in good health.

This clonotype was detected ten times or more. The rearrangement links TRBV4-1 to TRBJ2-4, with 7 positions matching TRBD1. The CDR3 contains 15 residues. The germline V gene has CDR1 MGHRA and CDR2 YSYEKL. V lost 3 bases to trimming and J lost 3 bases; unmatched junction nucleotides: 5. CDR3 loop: CASSQRQGDKNIQYF. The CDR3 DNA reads TGCGCCAGCAGCCAGAGACAGGGAGACAAAAACATTCAGTACTTC.

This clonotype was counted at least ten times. The CDR3 sequence is CASSVDGGPTDTQYF. The CDR3 coding sequence is TGTGCCAGCAGCGTAGACGGGGGGCCCACAGATACGCAGTATTTT. The rearrangement links TRBV9 to TRBJ2-3; D might be TRBD2 (7 bases). Germline V CDR1 and CDR2: SGDLS, YYNGEE. The V gene lost 0 bases and the J gene lost 2 bases, with 10 bases spanning the gap. This CDR3 spans 15 amino acids.

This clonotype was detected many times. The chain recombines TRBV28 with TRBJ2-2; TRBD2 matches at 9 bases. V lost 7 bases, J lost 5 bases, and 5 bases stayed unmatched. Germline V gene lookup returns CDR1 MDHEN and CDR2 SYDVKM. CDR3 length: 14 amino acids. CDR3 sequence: CASIVAGDTGELFF. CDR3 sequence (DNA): TGTGCCAGCATAGTAGCGGGAGATACCGGGGAGCTGTTTTTT.

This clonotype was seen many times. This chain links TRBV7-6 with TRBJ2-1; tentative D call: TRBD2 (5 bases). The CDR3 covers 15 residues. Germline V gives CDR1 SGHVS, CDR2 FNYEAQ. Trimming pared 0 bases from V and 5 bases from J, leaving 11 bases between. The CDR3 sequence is CASSLALATDNEQFF. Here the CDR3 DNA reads TGTGCCAGCAGCTTAGCGCTAGCAACTGACAATGAGCAGTTCTTC.

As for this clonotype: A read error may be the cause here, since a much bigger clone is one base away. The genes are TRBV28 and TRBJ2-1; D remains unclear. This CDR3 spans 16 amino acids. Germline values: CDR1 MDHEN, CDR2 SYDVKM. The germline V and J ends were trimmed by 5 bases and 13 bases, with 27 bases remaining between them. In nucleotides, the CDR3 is TGTGCCAGCAGTCCGACCCCCGAAAACCGTGGCGCCAGCCAGTTCTTC. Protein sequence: CASSPTPENRGASQFF. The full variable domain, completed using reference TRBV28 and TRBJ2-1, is DVKVTQSSRYLVKRTGEKVFLECVQDMDHENMFWYRQDPGLGLRLIYFSYDVKMKEKGDIPEGYSVSREKKERFSLILESASTNQTSMYLCASSPTPENRGASQFFGPGTRLTVL.

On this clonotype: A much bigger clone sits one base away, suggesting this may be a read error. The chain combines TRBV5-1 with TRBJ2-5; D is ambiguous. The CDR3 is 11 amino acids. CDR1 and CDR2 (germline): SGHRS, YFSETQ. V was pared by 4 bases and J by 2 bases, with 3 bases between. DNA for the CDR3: TGCGCCAGCAGCCGACAAGAGACCCAGTACTTC. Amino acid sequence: CASSRQETQYF.

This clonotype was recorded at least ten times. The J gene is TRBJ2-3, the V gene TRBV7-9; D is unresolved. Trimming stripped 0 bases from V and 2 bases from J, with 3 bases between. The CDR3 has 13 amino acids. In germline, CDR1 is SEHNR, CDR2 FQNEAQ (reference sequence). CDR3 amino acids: CASSLADTDTQYF. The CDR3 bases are TGTGCCAGCAGCTTAGCGGACACAGATACGCAGTATTTT.

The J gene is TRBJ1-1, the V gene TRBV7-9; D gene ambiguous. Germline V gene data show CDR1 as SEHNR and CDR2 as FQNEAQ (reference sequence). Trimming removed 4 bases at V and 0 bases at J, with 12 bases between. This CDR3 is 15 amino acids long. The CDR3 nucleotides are TGTGCCAGCAGCTCGGGATGGGGTGTGAACACTGAAGCTTTCTTT. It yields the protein CASSSGWGVNTEAFF.

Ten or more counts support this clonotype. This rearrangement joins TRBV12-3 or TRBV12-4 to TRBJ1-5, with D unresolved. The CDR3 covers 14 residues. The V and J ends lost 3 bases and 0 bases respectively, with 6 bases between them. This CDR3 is CASSFQFSNQPQHF. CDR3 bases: TGTGCCAGCAGTTTTCAGTTTAGCAATCAGCCCCAGCATTTT.

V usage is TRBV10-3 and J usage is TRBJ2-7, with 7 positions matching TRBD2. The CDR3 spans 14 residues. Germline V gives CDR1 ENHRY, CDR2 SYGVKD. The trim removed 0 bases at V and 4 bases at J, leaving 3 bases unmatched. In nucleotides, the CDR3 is TGTGCCATCAGTGAGTCGACTAGCAGTTACGAGCAGTACTTC. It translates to CAISESTSSYEQYF.

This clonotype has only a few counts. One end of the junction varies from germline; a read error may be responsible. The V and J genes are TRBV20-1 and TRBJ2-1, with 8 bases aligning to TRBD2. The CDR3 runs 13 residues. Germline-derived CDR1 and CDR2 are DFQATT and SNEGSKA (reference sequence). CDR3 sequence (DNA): TGCAGTACTAGCGGCCCATACCCCAATGAGCAGTTCTTC. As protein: CSTSGPYPNEQFF.

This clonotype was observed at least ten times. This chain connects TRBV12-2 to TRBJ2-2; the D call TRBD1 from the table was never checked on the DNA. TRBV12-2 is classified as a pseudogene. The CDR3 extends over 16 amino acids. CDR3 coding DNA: TGTGCAAGTCGCTCCACAGGACCCAAGAACACCGGGGAGCTGTTTTTT. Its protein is CASRSTGPKNTGELFF.

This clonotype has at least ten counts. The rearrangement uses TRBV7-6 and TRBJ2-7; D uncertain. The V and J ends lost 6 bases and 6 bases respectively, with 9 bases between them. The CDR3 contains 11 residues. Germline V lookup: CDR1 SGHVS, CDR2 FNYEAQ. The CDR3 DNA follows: TGTGCCAGCAGTACTGGGTCCGAGCAGTACTTC. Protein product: CASSTGSEQYF.

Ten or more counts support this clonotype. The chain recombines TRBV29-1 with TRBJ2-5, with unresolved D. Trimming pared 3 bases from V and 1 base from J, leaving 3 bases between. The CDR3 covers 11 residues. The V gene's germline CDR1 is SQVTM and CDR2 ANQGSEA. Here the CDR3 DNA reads TGCAGCGTTGAGGTCCAAGAGACCCAGTACTTC. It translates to CSVEVQETQYF.

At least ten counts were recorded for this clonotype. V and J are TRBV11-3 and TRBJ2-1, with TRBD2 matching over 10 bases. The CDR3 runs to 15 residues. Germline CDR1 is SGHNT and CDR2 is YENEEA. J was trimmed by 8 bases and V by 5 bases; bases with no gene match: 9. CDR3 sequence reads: CASSRSGRAVDEQFF. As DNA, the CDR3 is TGTGCCAGCAGCCGGAGCGGGAGGGCCGTCGATGAGCAGTTCTTC.

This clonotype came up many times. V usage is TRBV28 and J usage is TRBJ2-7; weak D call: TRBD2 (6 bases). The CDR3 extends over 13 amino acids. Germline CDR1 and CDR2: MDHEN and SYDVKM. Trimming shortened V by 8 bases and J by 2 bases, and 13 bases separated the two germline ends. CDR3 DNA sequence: TGTGCCAGCGTCCCAGGAGGGACCTACGAGCAGTACTTC. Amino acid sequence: CASVPGGTYEQYF.

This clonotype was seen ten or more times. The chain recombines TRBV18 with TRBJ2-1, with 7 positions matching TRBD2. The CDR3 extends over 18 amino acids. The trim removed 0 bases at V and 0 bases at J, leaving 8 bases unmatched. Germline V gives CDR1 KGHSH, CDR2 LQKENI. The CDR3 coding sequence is TGTGCCAGCTCACCACCCCTAGCGGAACTTGACTCCTACAATGAGCAGTTCTTC. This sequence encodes CASSPPLAELDSYNEQFF.

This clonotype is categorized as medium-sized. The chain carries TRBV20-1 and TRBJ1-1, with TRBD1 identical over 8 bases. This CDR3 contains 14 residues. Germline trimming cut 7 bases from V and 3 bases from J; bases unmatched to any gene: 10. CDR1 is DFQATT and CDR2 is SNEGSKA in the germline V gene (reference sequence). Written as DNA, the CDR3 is TGCAGTGGCCCGACAGGGGTAAGGGACACTGAAGCTTTCTTT. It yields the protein CSGPTGVRDTEAFF.

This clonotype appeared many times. The CDR3 region is CASSLDRGFIGYTF. The DNA for the CDR3 is TGCGCCAGCAGCTTGGACAGGGGGTTCATTGGCTACACCTTC. The rearrangement joins TRBV5-1 to TRBJ1-2, with 8 bases aligning to TRBD1. CDR1 is SGHRS and CDR2 is YFSETQ in the germline V gene. After removal of 0 bases from V and 7 bases from J, the junction contained 5 bases not matched to a gene. This CDR3 comprises 14 residues.

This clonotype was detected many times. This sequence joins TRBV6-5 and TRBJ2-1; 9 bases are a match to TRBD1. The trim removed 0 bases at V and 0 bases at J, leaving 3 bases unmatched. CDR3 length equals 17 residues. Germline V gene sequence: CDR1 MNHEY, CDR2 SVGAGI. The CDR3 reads CASSYSPDRGSYNEQFF. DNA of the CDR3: TGTGCCAGCAGTTACTCGCCGGACAGGGGCTCCTACAATGAGCAGTTCTTC.

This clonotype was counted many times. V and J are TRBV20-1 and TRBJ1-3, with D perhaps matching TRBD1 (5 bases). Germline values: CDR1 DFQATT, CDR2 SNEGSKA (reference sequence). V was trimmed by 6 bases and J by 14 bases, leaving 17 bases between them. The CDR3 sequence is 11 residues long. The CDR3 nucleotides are TGCAGTGCCAGCGGGGCTGGAGGCCTATATTTT. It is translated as CSASGAGGLYF.

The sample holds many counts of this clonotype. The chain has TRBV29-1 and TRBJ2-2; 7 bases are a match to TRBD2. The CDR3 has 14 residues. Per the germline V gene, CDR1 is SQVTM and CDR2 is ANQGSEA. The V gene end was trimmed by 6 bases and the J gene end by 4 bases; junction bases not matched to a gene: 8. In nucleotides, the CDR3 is TGCAGCGTCCCCTCGGGGGGAATCACCGGGGAGCTGTTTTTT. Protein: CSVPSGGITGELFF.

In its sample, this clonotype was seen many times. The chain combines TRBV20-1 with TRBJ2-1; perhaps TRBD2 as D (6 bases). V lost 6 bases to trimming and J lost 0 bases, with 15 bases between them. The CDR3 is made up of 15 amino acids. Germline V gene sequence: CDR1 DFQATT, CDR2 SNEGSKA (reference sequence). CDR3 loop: CSATDGGNSYNEQFF. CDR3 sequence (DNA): TGCAGTGCGACAGACGGCGGGAACTCCTACAATGAGCAGTTCTTC.

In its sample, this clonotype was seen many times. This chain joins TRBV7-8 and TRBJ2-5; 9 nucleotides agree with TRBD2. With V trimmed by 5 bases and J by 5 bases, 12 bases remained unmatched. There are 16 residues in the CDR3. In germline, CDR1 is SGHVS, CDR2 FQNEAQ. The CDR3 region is CASSVSPGLALETQYF. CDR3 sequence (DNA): TGTGCCAGCAGCGTTAGCCCGGGACTAGCCTTGGAGACCCAGTACTTC.

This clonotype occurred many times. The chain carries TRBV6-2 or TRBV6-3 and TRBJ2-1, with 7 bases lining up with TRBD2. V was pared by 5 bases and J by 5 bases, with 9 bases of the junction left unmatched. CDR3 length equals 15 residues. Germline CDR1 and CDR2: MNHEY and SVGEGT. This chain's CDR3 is CASSTWGGINNEQFF. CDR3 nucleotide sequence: TGTGCCAGCAGTACTTGGGGGGGTATTAACAATGAGCAGTTCTTC.

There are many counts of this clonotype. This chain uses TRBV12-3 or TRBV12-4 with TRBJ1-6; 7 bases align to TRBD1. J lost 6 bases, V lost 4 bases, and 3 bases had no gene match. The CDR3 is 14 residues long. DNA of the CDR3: TGTGCCAGCAGTTATGGGACAGTTAATTCACCCCTCCACTTT. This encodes CASSYGTVNSPLHF.

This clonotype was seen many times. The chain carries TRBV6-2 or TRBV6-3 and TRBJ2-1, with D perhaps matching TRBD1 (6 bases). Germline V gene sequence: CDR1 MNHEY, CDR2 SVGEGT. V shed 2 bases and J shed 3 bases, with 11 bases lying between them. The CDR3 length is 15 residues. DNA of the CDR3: TGTGCCAGCAGTTACCCGACAGGTAACTACAATGAGCAGTTCTTC. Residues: CASSYPTGNYNEQFF.